These 27 T cell receptor beta chains originate from one sample sequenced in a study of T cell clonality in common variable immunodeficiency (dated by TCRdb to the mid-2010s). To prepare the library, the immunoSEQ multiplex PCR assay was applied. This immuneACCESS table, as held by TCRdb, lists in-frame sequences with V and J called but not all clones. Of the missing ones, under half trace to an unresolved V gene in checked studies; the others have no known cause. The table shows 35,000 to 45,000 clones here, with no singletons. The leading ten clones occupy approximately 2.9% of the sample. Sequencing input: peripheral blood mononuclear cells. The source is a person aged 18 to 75 in good health.

This clone was counted many times. Read sequence stops 3 residues before the CDR3 end, and the germline J gene provides the missing end. The rearrangement links TRBV6-2 or TRBV6-3 to TRBJ1-4, with D tentatively TRBD1 (6 bases). CDR3 size: 13 residues. The germline V gene encodes CDR1 MNHEY and CDR2 SVGEGT. Trimming left V 6 bases short and J 7 bases short, with 12 bases between. The CDR3 here is CASRDRPSEKLFF. The CDR3 DNA, read in part, is TGTGCCAGCAGGGACAGACCATCTGAAAAA.

This clone came up many times. The CDR3 end is not reached by the read, which stops 3 residues before it; the germline J gene fills it in. This rearrangement joins TRBV20-1 to TRBJ1-5, with TRBD1 as a possible D gene (5 bases). V was clipped by 3 bases and J by 3 bases, with 15 bases between them. This CDR3 has 15 amino acids. Germline CDR1 and CDR2: DFQATT and SNEGSKA (reference sequence). CDR3: CSASGLRGTNQPQHF. CDR3 bases read: TGCAGTGCTAGTGGACTAAGAGGGACCAATCAGCCC.

This clone was counted many times. The read ends 3 residues early relative to the CDR3; the germline J gene fills the gap. This chain uses TRBV5-4 with TRBJ1-4; D ambiguous. This CDR3 spans 15 amino acids. Trimming removed 2 bases from V and 1 base from J, with 9 bases in between. Germline loops: CDR1 SGHNT, CDR2 YYREEE (reference sequence). The DNA read from the CDR3 is TGTGCCAGCAGCTTACGATCCGGAACTAATGAAAAA. This translates into CASSLRSGTNEK. The entire CDR3 sequence reads CASSLRSGTNEKLFF. The variable domain in full, completed from reference TRBV5-4 and TRBJ1-4, reads ETGVTQSPTHLIKTRGQQVTLRCSSQSGHNTVSWYQQALGQGPQFIFQYYREEENGRGNFPPRFSGLQFPNYSSELNVNALELDDSALYLCASSLRSGTNEKLFFGSGTQLSVL.

This clone was detected many times. The read stops 3 residues short of the end of the CDR3; the missing end is completed from the germline J gene. The chain couples TRBV12-3 or TRBV12-4 to TRBJ2-2, with D hard to call. With 2 bases removed from V and 1 base from J, the gap between germline ends came to 11 bases. The CDR3 runs 16 residues. The DNA read from the CDR3 is TGTGCCAGCAGTTTACTAGGAGCGTGGAACACCGGGGAG. Translation gives CASSLLGAWNTGE. From start to end, the CDR3 is CASSLLGAWNTGELFF.

As concerns this clone: The observed sequence ends 3 residues before the CDR3 terminus, with the missing tail filled in from the germline J gene. This sequence joins TRBV6-2 or TRBV6-3 and TRBJ1-2; D is unresolved. The CDR3 length is 13 residues. Germline V gene lookup returns CDR1 MNHEY and CDR2 SVGEGT. CDR3 DNA (partial): TGTGCCAGCAGTAGCGGGCTAAGCTACGAC. It codes for CASSSGLSYD. The CDR3 in its entirety is CASSSGLSYDYTF.

There are many counts of this clone. The missing CDR3 end, 3 residues past where the read stops, is filled in from the germline J gene. The sample contains more than one DNA sequence encoding this CDR3. This chain joins TRBV5-1 and TRBJ2-2; 7 bases agree with TRBD2. V was pared by 0 bases and J by 3 bases, with 2 bases of the junction left unmatched. CDR1 and CDR2 (germline): SGHRS, YFSETQ. CDR3 length equals 15 residues. The sequenced part of the CDR3 DNA is TGCGCCAGCAGCTTGGGTCTAGCGGACACCGGGGAG. Protein product: CASSLGLADTGE. The whole CDR3 sequence is CASSLGLADTGELFF.

This clone was seen repeatedly, ten times or more. The observed sequence ends 3 residues before the CDR3 terminus, with the missing tail filled in from the germline J gene. The chain has TRBV7-6 and TRBJ2-3; 9 positions agree with TRBD2. J gave up 4 bases and V 4 bases, and 6 bases lay outside the gene matches. The CDR3 contains 15 residues. CDR1 is SGHVS and CDR2 is FNYEAQ in the germline V gene. The CDR3 sequence is CASSSGTSNSDTQYF. The CDR3 bases that were read are TGTGCCAGCAGCTCCGGGACTAGCAATTCAGATACG.

On this clone: The read ends 3 residues before the CDR3 terminus; that terminus is restored from the germline J gene. The chain carries TRBV2 and TRBJ2-3; D uncertain. V was cut by 7 bases and J by 2 bases, with 10 bases left in between. The CDR3 runs 13 residues. CDR1 is SNHLY, CDR2 FYNNEI, per germline. The sequenced CDR3 bases are TGTGCCAGCATGGCTCCGTTCACAGATACG. Translating it yields CASMAPFTDT. The CDR3 as a whole reads CASMAPFTDTQYF.

There are many counts of this clone. With the read ending 3 residues before the CDR3 end, the germline J gene is used to fill in that end. The V gene is TRBV6-1, the J gene TRBJ2-3; tentatively, D is TRBD1 or TRBD2 (6 bases each). Germline assignment: CDR1 MNHNS and CDR2 SASEGT. With 4 bases removed from V and 8 bases from J, the gap between germline ends came to 13 bases. This CDR3 is 13 amino acids long. CDR3 DNA (partial): TGTGCCAGCAGTGGCCTAGGGGGAGGTACG. It codes for CASSGLGGGT. The complete CDR3 sequence is CASSGLGGGTQYF.

This clone was seen at least ten times. Read coverage stops 3 residues before the CDR3 terminus; the germline J gene supplies the remainder. The V and J genes are TRBV7-2 and TRBJ1-2; D gene uncertain. The germline gives CDR1 SGHTA, CDR2 FQGNSA. V lost 4 bases, J lost 2 bases, and 5 bases lay in between. This CDR3 has 12 amino acids. This CDR3 is CASSWANYGYTF. The CDR3 bases that were read are TGTGCCAGCAGCTGGGCCAACTATGGC.

This clone was seen ten or more times. Read coverage stops 3 residues before the CDR3 terminus; the germline J gene supplies the remainder. The chain joins TRBV18 to TRBJ1-2, with TRBD1 as a possible D gene (5 bases). Germline CDR1 KGHSH, CDR2 LQKENI. Trimming took 3 bases from V and 0 from J, leaving 14 bases between them. This CDR3 spans 16 amino acids. This CDR3 reads CASSPRARGANYGYTF. Partial CDR3 DNA: TGTGCCAGCTCACCTCGGGCCCGGGGGGCTAACTATGGC.

About this clone itself: Sequencing ends 3 residues short of the CDR3 end; the germline J gene provides the rest. In the same sample, other DNA sequences code for this CDR3. The gene calls are TRBV19 and TRBJ1-2; D call uncertain. Trimming took off 3 bases at V and 5 bases at J, with 7 bases between the two ends. Germline V CDR1 and CDR2: LNHDA, SQIVND (reference sequence). There are 12 residues in the CDR3. The sequenced part of the CDR3 DNA is TGTGCCAGTAGTATTGGGCCTTATGGC. Translating it yields CASSIGPYG. The complete CDR3 sequence is CASSIGPYGYTF.

This clone has ten or more counts. Read coverage stops 3 residues before the CDR3 terminus; the germline J gene supplies the remainder. This chain joins TRBV20-1 and TRBJ2-3, with 13 bases matching TRBD2. Unmatched junction bases numbered 5, after V lost 4 bases and J lost 4 bases. The CDR3 runs to 15 residues. Germline CDR1 is DFQATT and CDR2 is SNEGSKA (reference sequence). Incomplete CDR3 DNA: TGCAGTGCTATCCGACTAGCGGGAGGCCCAGATACG. Amino acids: CSAIRLAGGPDT. The full CDR3 sequence reads CSAIRLAGGPDTQYF.

In its sample, this clone was seen many times. With the read ending 3 residues before the CDR3 end, the germline J gene is used to fill in that end. V gene TRBV18 combines with J gene TRBJ2-5; D possibly corresponds to TRBD2 (6 bases). The CDR3 runs to 11 residues. Trimming removed 7 bases at V and 4 bases at J, with 7 bases between. Per the germline V gene, CDR1 is KGHSH and CDR2 is LQKENI. The CDR3 region is CASFGGETQYF. The DNA read from the CDR3 is TGTGCCAGCTTCGGGGGAGAGACC.

This clone was counted many times. The read ends 3 residues shy of where the CDR3 ends; the end is completed using the germline J gene. The chain recombines TRBV7-3 with TRBJ2-3; 8 nucleotides line up with TRBD2. This CDR3 region has 16 residues. V lost 1 base, J lost 2 bases, and 5 bases stayed unmatched. Germline V lookup: CDR1 SGHTA, CDR2 FQGTGA. This CDR3 is CASSLSPGGITDTQYF. The part of the CDR3 DNA that was read is TGTGCCAGCAGCTTAAGCCCGGGGGGGATCACAGATACG. Full variable domain (remainder filled in from reference TRBV7-3 and TRBJ2-3): GAGVSQTPSNKVTEKGKYVELRCDPISGHTALYWYRQSLGQGPEFLIYFQGTGAADDSGLPNDRFFAVRPEGSVSTLKIQRTERGDSAVYLCASSLSPGGITDTQYFGPGTRLTVL.

Details on this clone: With the read ending 3 residues before the CDR3 end, the germline J gene is used to fill in that end. This rearrangement joins TRBV11-1 to TRBJ2-7; TRBD2 aligns across 8 bases. V shed 1 base and J 4 bases; nucleotides not matched to a gene: 3. Per germline, CDR1 SGHAT and CDR2 FQDESV (reference sequence). This CDR3 comprises 14 residues. CDR3 protein: CASSLGTSSYEQYF. CDR3 DNA, as far as it was read: TGTGCCAGCAGCTTAGGGACTAGCTCTTACGAG.

Only a few counts were recorded for this clone. The sequence runs out 3 residues before the end of the CDR3; the remainder is reconstructed from the germline J gene. The J gene is TRBJ2-3, the V gene TRBV30, with a possible D match to TRBD2 (6 bases). The CDR3 spans 16 residues. The V gene's germline CDR1 is GTSNPN and CDR2 SVGIG (reference sequence). The part of the CDR3 DNA that was read is TGTGCCCCGCCGGCCGGGGGATCGCGTCGCAATCAGCCG. Translating it yields CAPPAGGSRRNQP. The entire CDR3 sequence reads CAPPAGGSRRNQPQYF.

This clone has ten or more counts. The CDR3 end falls 3 residues outside the read, so it is completed with the germline J gene. The gene calls are TRBV7-2 and TRBJ1-6; D possibly corresponds to TRBD1 (6 bases). V was trimmed by 5 bases and J by 8 bases, leaving 16 bases between them. Looked up from germline, CDR1 is SGHTA and CDR2 is FQGNSA. This CDR3 is built from 15 residues. CDR3 protein: CASSTTGMSHSPLHF. The part of the CDR3 DNA that was read is TGTGCCAGCAGCACAACAGGGATGAGCCATTCACCC. Variable domain in full (rest from reference TRBV7-2 and TRBJ1-6): GAGVSQSPSNKVTEKGKDVELRCDPISGHTALYWYRQSLGQGLEFLIYFQGNSAPDKSGLPSDRFSAERTGGSVSTLTIQRTQQEDSAVYLCASSTTGMSHSPLHFGNGTRLTVT.

The table lists this clone with many counts. The read ends 3 residues early relative to the CDR3; the germline J gene fills the gap. The chain links TRBV29-1 to TRBJ2-7; 10 bases match TRBD2. Germline V gives CDR1 SQVTM, CDR2 ANQGSEA. CDR3 length: 13 residues. The ends lost 5 bases at V and 5 bases at J; junction bases unmatched: 6. CDR3 region: CSVKRGGRHEQYF. The sequenced CDR3 bases are TGCAGCGTTAAGCGGGGGGGCCGCCACGAG.

This clone has at least ten counts. Other DNA sequences in this specimen translate into the identical CDR3. The DNA read from the CDR3 is TGTGCCAGCAGCTTGGCGGACAGAGGGAACACTGAA. Its protein product is CASSLADRGNTE. In full, the CDR3 is CASSLADRGNTEAFF. V and J are TRBV5-6 and TRBJ1-1, with D perhaps matching TRBD1 (6 bases). The read halts 3 residues ahead of the CDR3 end, with the missing end drawn from the germline J gene. The germline V gene encodes CDR1 SGHDT and CDR2 YYEEEE. This CDR3 contains 15 residues. Trimming stripped 0 bases from V and 1 base from J, with 10 bases between.

There are many counts of this clone. Coverage ceases 3 residues before the CDR3 finishes, and the germline J gene fills in the end. The gene calls are TRBV2 and TRBJ2-3, with 16 bases matching TRBD2. The V gene's germline CDR1 is SNHLY and CDR2 FYNNEI. V lost 1 base to trimming and J lost 5 bases; unmatched junction nucleotides: 9. This CDR3 has 19 amino acids. Here the CDR3 reads CASSEDRGLAGGPQDTQYF. The sequenced CDR3 bases are TGTGCCAGCAGTGAAGACAGGGGACTAGCGGGAGGGCCCCAAGATACG.

This clone was detected ten times or more. The CDR3 end lies 3 residues beyond the end of the read and is filled in from the germline J gene. The chain couples TRBV6-1 to TRBJ1-2; D might be TRBD1 (5 bases). Germline V lookup: CDR1 MNHNS, CDR2 SASEGT. The CDR3 has 16 residues. The part of the CDR3 DNA that was read is TGTGCCAGCAGTGAAGCGTTTGGTCCCACGGGGGATGAC. This codes for CASSEAFGPTGDD. The whole CDR3 region reads CASSEAFGPTGDDYTF.

The table lists this clone with many counts. The read finishes 3 residues shy of the CDR3 end, and the germline J gene is used to complete it. The V and J genes are TRBV20-1 and TRBJ2-5; D ambiguous. CDR1 DFQATT and CDR2 SNEGSKA come from the germline V gene (reference sequence). This CDR3 spans 9 amino acids. CDR3 sequence reads: CRSQETQYF. CDR3 bases read: TGCAGGTCACAAGAGACC.

This clone was detected a few times. The read terminates 3 residues ahead of where the CDR3 ends, so the germline J gene completes it. This chain links TRBV20-1 with TRBJ1-4; D ambiguous. The CDR3 contains 11 residues. The V gene lost 7 bases and the J gene lost 8 bases, with 11 bases spanning the gap. From germline, CDR1 is DFQATT and CDR2 SNEGSKA (reference sequence). The CDR3 bases that were read are TGCAGTGGTCGGGGTCGGGAAAAA. It codes for CSGRGREK. The full CDR3 protein is CSGRGREKLFF.

This clone was seen many times. The read falls 3 residues short of the CDR3 end, and the missing part is taken from the germline J gene. This chain links TRBV5-4 with TRBJ2-3; 7 bases line up with TRBD2. CDR1 is SGHNT, CDR2 YYREEE, per germline (reference sequence). The CDR3 runs 15 residues. The CDR3 loop reads CASSLPRGDQETQYF. CDR3 DNA, as far as it was read: TGTGCCAGCAGCTTGCCCCGGGGGGACCAAGAGACG.

This clone was detected ten times or more. The CDR3 is cut off 3 residues early in the read; its end comes from the germline J gene. This chain connects TRBV2 to TRBJ2-5; TRBD2 matches at 11 bases. CDR1 SNHLY and CDR2 FYNNEI come from the germline V gene. The CDR3 runs to 15 residues. With 7 bases clipped from V and 5 bases from J, the junction kept 9 bases outside the gene matches. This chain's CDR3 is CASTVAGGPSETQYF. CDR3 bases read: TGTGCCAGCACCGTAGCGGGAGGGCCGAGTGAGACC. The variable domain in full, completed from reference TRBV2 and TRBJ2-5, reads EPEVTQTPSHQVTQMGQEVILRCVPISNHLYFYWYRQILGQKVEFLVSFYNNEISEKSEIFDDQFSVERPDGSNFTLKIRSTKLEDSAMYFCASTVAGGPSETQYFGPGTRLLVL.

The covered CDR3 bases are TGTGCCAGCAGCTTAGCGGGGACAGGCGAAAAA. Protein sequence: CASSLAGTGEK. The CDR3 in full is CASSLAGTGEKLFF. The rearrangement links TRBV7-9 to TRBJ1-4; 8 nucleotides align to TRBD1. Read data end 3 residues before the CDR3 end; the end is taken from the germline J gene. The ends lost 0 bases at V and 8 bases at J; junction bases unmatched: 2. The germline CDR1 and CDR2 sequences are SEHNR and FQNEAQ (reference sequence). The CDR3 consists of 14 residues. The complete variable domain, with remaining parts taken from reference TRBV7-9 and TRBJ1-4, reads DTGVSQNPRHKITKRGQNVTFRCDPISEHNRLYWYRQTLGQGPEFLTYFQNEAQLEKSRLLSDRFSAERPKGSFSTLEIQRTEQGDSAMYLCASSLAGTGEKLFFGSGTQLSVL.